The sequence of this TCR beta chain was determined in a study of shared clonotypes between healthy human individuals. The CDR3 is 13 residues long. The germline V and J ends were trimmed by 0 bases and 0 bases, with 2 bases remaining between them. Germline V gene sequence: CDR1 SQVTM, CDR2 ANQGSEA. The method was immunoSEQ multiplex PCR; TCRdb's version includes in-frame clones alone and lacks a portion of them. The sample consists of about 580,000 clones, about 98% of them appearing once. Terminally differentiated effector memory CD45RA+ cells were excluded by CCR7 positive selection of CD45RO-negative cells. The donors were adults (healthy and HIV-negative) with no recent acute infections or vaccinations. On this clone itself: Antigen unknown.

Whole-study findings and limits: Unshared clonotypes carried lower generation probabilities than those common to all four donors.

The TCR originated in a man aged 25-45 years in good health. The specimen sequenced was naive CD8+ T cells sorted from blood. The V call is TRBV29-1, the J call TRBJ2-2; D ambiguous. This CDR3 is CSVEEPNTGELFF. In DNA, the CDR3 is TGCAGCGTTGAAGAACCGAACACCGGGGAGCTGTTTTTT.